The present T cell receptor beta chain was sequenced within a study of chemoradiotherapy in HPV16-positive cancers. About the study: Candidate HPV-specific T-cell clones and common TCR motifs came from functional assays in a couple of HPV16-positive patients. Whole-study results and caveats: Only two HPV16-positive patients supplied the functional HPV-specificity definition. Candidate HPV-specific clones and E7-related TCR motifs grew in tumor during treatment. For HPV16-positive patients, expanding HPV-responsive T cells associated with longer recurrence-free survival.

The CDR3 loop spans 16 amino acids. The V segment lost 4 bases and the J segment 4 bases; nucleotides outside the gene matches: 9. Germline lookup yields CDR1 SGHRS and CDR2 YFSETQ. A word on this clone: Antigen: not known.

Profiling relied on immunoSEQ multiplex PCR, and the TCRdb table lists in-frame clones only, not all of them. The repertoire holds under 20,000 clones, roughly 80% seen once, with around 3.7% in the top ten. The source was blood, collected from a patient who underwent chemoradiotherapy. The receptor was derived from a human donor with HPV-associated anogenital cancer. The gene calls are TRBV5-1 and TRBJ2-3, with 10 bases that match TRBD2. Written as DNA, the CDR3 is TGCGCCAGCAGCGGAAGCGGGGGGGCGATTTCAGATACGCAGTATTTT. Translating gives CASSGSGGAISDTQYF.